This T cell receptor (beta chain) was obtained from a study of spatial heterogeneity in lung cancer. Looking at the study overall: Every unique TCR and UMI combination, on average, appeared more than ten times in raw reads.

CDR3 length: 13 amino acids. V shed 8 bases and J shed 5 bases, with 10 bases lying between them. Per the germline V gene, CDR1 is SEHNR and CDR2 is FQNEAQ (reference sequence). As to time point: sample taken at primary tumor resection. Frozen PBMC, nontumor lung or tumor provided whole RNA, which was sequenced unsorted. Via MiXCR, TCRdb re-called the 5' RACE reads, giving one row per CDR3 protein. The repertoire holds tens of thousands of distinct CDR3 sequences, with over 9.5% as singletons. The sequencing here drew on PBMCs, taken at surgery. The chain joins TRBV7-9 to TRBJ1-6; D gene ambiguous. The receptor was derived from a male donor with early-stage non-small cell lung cancer. CDR3 residues: CASGQNNNSPLHF. Here the CDR3 DNA reads TGTGCCAGCGGTCAGAATAATAATTCACCCCTCCACTTT.